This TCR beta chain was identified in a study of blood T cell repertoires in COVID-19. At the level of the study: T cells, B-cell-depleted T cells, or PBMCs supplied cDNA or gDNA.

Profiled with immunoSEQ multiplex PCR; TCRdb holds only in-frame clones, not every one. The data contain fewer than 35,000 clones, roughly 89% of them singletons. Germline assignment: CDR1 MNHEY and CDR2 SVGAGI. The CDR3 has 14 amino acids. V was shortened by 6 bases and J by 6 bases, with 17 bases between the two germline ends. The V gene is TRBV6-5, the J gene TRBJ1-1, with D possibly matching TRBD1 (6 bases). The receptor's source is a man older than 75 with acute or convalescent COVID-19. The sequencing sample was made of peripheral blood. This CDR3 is CASSRTVGTAEAFF. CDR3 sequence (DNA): TGTGCCAGCAGCCGGACAGTTGGGACCGCTGAAGCTTTCTTT.